The present TCR beta chain was sequenced within a study of blood T cell repertoires in COVID-19. Overall study context: Italy, Spain and the United States were the sources of the convalescent and acute COVID-19 samples. T cells, B-cell-depleted T cells, or PBMCs supplied cDNA or gDNA.

Original processing notes: Amplification with reference gene primers provided the estimates of nucleated cell counts. Data came from immunoSEQ multiplex PCR; TCRdb stores just in-frame clones and leaves some out. The V and J calls and the clone size are those of that table, but D and trimming were determined from the DNA. The sample holds tens of thousands of clones, 75% to 85% seen once. The CDR3 loop spans 13 amino acids. Per the germline V gene, CDR1 is SGHTA and CDR2 is FQGTGA. Trimming left V 4 bases short and J 6 bases short, with 10 bases between. This TCR came from an elderly man with active COVID-19. The rearrangement joins TRBV7-3 to TRBJ2-1; the D gene is possibly TRBD1 (6 bases). The specimen was peripheral blood. DNA for the CDR3: TGTGCCAGCAGCTCCGACAGGCCCAATGAGCAGTTCTTC. This sequence encodes CASSSDRPNEQFF.